Listed below are T cell receptor beta chains from one sample, sequenced in a study of early T cells in non-severe SARS-CoV-2 infection. Using its own MiXCR run on the 5' RACE reads, TCRdb lists one record per CDR3 protein. The table has 75,000 to 80,000 distinct CDR3 sequences, roughly a sixth seen once. The sample taken for sequencing was whole blood. These receptors were collected from an adult who was a healthcare worker with PCR-confirmed SARS-CoV-2 infection or an uninfected control (not recorded which). The CDR3 runs from the conserved cysteine through the conserved F or W.

j_call,v_call,cdr3_aa
TRBJ1-1,TRBV11-2,CASSWDRIGTEAFF
TRBJ2-5,TRBV20-1,CSASGVGTQNQETQYF
TRBJ2-7,TRBV20-1,CSARGQDSPYEQYF
TRBJ2-3,TRBV24-1,CATRNSGGTDTQYF
TRBJ2-5,TRBV29-1,CSGGGLADKGGTQYF
TRBJ1-5,TRBV10-3,CAISEGWGSGNQPQHF
TRBJ2-2,TRBV5-5,CASSLFKGNTGELFF
TRBJ2-3,TRBV7-9,CASLRQGWSDTQYF
TRBJ2-3,TRBV4-2,CASSQDYGGGADTQYF
TRBJ1-1,TRBV7-9,CASSFLRDRAPEAFF
TRBJ2-1,TRBV20-1,CSARDGGLAGTNEQFF
TRBJ1-5,TRBV11-1,CASSLDASQPQHF
TRBJ2-3,TRBV11-3,CASNPDRGSTDTQYF
TRBJ1-6,TRBV20-1,CSVRRSSYNSPLHF
TRBJ2-3,TRBV12-3/TRBV12-4,CASSSPGTGIADTQYF
TRBJ2-1,TRBV9,CASSPPRGRVHNEQFF
TRBJ1-2,TRBV28,CASSLIHPNYGYTF
TRBJ2-2,TRBV9,CASSLGPRSGELFF
TRBJ2-5,TRBV7-3,CASSFRSTGQETQYF
TRBJ2-3,TRBV3-1,CASSLLATDTQYF
TRBJ2-3,TRBV12-3/TRBV12-4,CASQPGTGRTDTQYF
TRBJ1-1,TRBV5-6,CASNLPGAHEAFF
TRBJ2-1,TRBV2,CASTSLAFSYNEQFF
TRBJ2-1,TRBV28,CASKQGYNEQFF
TRBJ2-7,TRBV12-3/TRBV12-4,CASSFDGGPYEQYF
TRBJ2-3,TRBV7-9,CASSFDLTDTQYF
TRBJ2-2,TRBV7-9,CASSWGLAGFTGELFF
TRBJ1-5,TRBV28,CASSSDEYSNQPQHF
TRBJ1-1,TRBV18,CASSPTPQGPGTEAFF
TRBJ2-1,TRBV20-1,CSARWDSYKQFF
TRBJ1-2,TRBV10-3,CAISEQGAANYGYTF
TRBJ1-1,TRBV7-3,CASSPTLNTEAFF
TRBJ1-2,TRBV20-1,CSARGSNYGYTF
TRBJ2-5,TRBV29-1,CSVPDRAQETQYF
TRBJ2-7,TRBV10-2,CASSESSTGLYEQYF
TRBJ1-2,TRBV20-1,CSARSRGDYGYTF
TRBJ2-3,TRBV5-1,CASSLRQATDTQYF
TRBJ2-7,TRBV2,CASRENPTGGRSYEQYF
TRBJ1-1,TRBV6-1,CASRVSGLMNTEAFF
TRBJ2-7,TRBV18,CASSPLRGFYEQYF
TRBJ1-2,TRBV29-1,CSVDAGYTF
TRBJ1-1,TRBV7-6,CASSLTDGVTEAFF
TRBJ1-4,TRBV11-2,CASSSRRPGEGEKLFF
TRBJ1-1,TRBV13,CASSSAVNTEAFF
TRBJ2-3,TRBV29-1,CSVQVRGTDTQYF
TRBJ1-1,TRBV29-1,CSVQTGASMNTEAFF
TRBJ2-2,TRBV2,CASAEVYGELFF
TRBJ1-6,TRBV9,CASSVTGLDSPLHF
TRBJ2-5,TRBV7-6,CASGRLAETQYF
TRBJ2-6,TRBV6-2/TRBV6-3,CASRTGWSRTGANVLTF
TRBJ1-2,TRBV12-3/TRBV12-4,CASSFDRSPANYGYTF
TRBJ2-7,TRBV28,CASSFRRGAHEQYF
TRBJ1-1,TRBV7-3,CASSLTGREAFF
TRBJ2-1,TRBV7-7,CASSLVDPLSCNEQFF
TRBJ1-1,TRBV29-1,CSAQTGRNTEAFF
TRBJ1-3,TRBV30,CAWSVGRGDTIYF
TRBJ1-1,TRBV6-5,CASSYSTLLVNTEAFF